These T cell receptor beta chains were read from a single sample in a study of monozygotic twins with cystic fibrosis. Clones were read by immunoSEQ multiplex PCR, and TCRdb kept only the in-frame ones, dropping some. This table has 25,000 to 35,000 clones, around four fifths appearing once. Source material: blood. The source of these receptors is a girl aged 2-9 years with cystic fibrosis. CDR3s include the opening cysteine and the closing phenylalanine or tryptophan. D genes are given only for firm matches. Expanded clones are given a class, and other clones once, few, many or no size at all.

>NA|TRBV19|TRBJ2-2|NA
CASIWGTVGTGELFF
TGTGCCAGTATTTGGGGGACTGTAGGCACCGGGGAGCTGTTTTTT
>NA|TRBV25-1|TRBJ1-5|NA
CASSASDGVGSQPQHF
TGTGCCAGCAGTGCGTCGGACGGGGTGGGGAGTCAGCCCCAGCATTTT
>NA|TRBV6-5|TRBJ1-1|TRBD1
CASSPGQGATEAFF
TGTGCCAGCAGTCCTGGACAGGGGGCGACTGAAGCTTTCTTT
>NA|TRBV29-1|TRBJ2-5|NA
CSVELGFGQETQYF
TGCAGCGTTGAGTTAGGGTTTGGGCAAGAGACCCAGTACTTC
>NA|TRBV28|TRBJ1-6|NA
CASSPRLGANSPLHF
TGTGCCAGCAGTCCCCGCTTGGGTGCAAATTCACCCCTCCACTTT
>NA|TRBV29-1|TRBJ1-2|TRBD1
CSAGTGDYGYTF
TGCAGCGCCGGGACAGGGGACTATGGCTACACCTTC
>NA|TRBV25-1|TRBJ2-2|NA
CASSELGARTGELFF
TGTGCCAGCAGTGAATTGGGCGCTCGAACCGGGGAGCTGTTTTTT
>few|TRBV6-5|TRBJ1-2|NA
CASSYSIEGDYGYTF
TGTGCCAGCAGTTACTCGATAGAAGGGGACTATGGCTACACCTTC
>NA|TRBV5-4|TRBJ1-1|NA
CASSLVGGGSEAFF
TGTGCCAGCAGCTTGGTTGGTGGAGGGAGTGAAGCTTTCTTT
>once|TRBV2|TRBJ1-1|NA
CASSWQGSNAEAFF
TGTGCCAGCAGTTGGCAGGGTAGTAACGCTGAAGCTTTCTTT
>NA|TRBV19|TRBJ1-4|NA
CASSTGHGIGEKLFF
TGTGCCAGTAGTACCGGACACGGGATTGGTGAAAAACTGTTTTTT
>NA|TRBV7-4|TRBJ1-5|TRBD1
CASRPLTGNQPQHF
TGTGCCAGCAGGCCCTTGACAGGGAATCAGCCCCAGCATTTT
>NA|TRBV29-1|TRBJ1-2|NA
CSVEAGSREAAYGYTF
TGCAGCGTTGAAGCCGGATCGAGGGAAGCGGCCTATGGCTACACCTTC
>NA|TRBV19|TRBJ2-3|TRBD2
CASAWASGFTDTQYF
TGTGCCAGTGCGTGGGCTAGCGGCTTCACAGATACGCAGTATTTT
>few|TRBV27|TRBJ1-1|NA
CASSLSGTNTEAFF
TGTGCCAGCAGTTTATCAGGGACAAACACTGAAGCTTTCTTT
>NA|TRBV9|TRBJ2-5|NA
CASSFQETQYF
TGTGCCAGCAGCTTCCAAGAGACCCAGTACTTC
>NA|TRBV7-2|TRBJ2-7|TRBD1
CASSPDRGAYEQYF
TGTGCCAGCAGCCCAGACAGGGGGGCATACGAGCAGTACTTC